This T cell receptor (beta chain) was sequenced in a study of blood T cell repertoires in COVID-19. Study-level background: Some COVID-19 samples were acute and others convalescent; all came from the United States, Italy and Spain. Sources were T cells, B-cell-depleted T cells, or PBMCs; the material itself was cDNA or gDNA.

Authors' analysis steps: Using reference gene primer amplification, nucleated cell counts were estimated. Generated by immunoSEQ multiplex PCR, the TCRdb table keeps only in-frame clones and is missing some. The V and J calls and clone size come from that table; D and trimming were worked out from the DNA. Altogether roughly 180,000 clones are present, 85% to 90% being singletons, with the ten largest covering 20%. The CDR3 totals 15 residues. Unmatched junction bases numbered 9, after V lost 5 bases and J lost 8 bases. Germline CDR1 and CDR2: LGHDT and YNNKEL (reference sequence). The TCR was taken from a man between 65 and 80 years old with active or convalescent COVID-19. The V gene is TRBV3-1 (or the pseudogene TRBV3-2), the J gene TRBJ2-1, with TRBD1 identical over 10 bases. The specimen was peripheral blood. This CDR3 is CASSSPGQGLYEQFF. CDR3 in DNA: TGTGCCAGCAGCTCGCCGGGACAGGGGTTGTATGAGCAGTTCTTC.